This T cell receptor beta chain was observed in a study of blood T cell repertoires in COVID-19. Germline V gene sequence: CDR1 SGHNT, CDR2 YYREEE (reference sequence). V gave up 7 bases and J gave up 3 bases; unmatched junction bases: 12. The length of the CDR3 is 15 residues. Assay used: immunoSEQ multiplex PCR; TCRdb lists only in-frame clones, some missing. The table includes approximately 24,000 clones, 85% to 90% detected once. The sequenced material came from peripheral blood. The TCR comes from a man aged 70 or older with acute or convalescent COVID-19. This sequence joins TRBV5-4 and TRBJ1-1; TRBD1 matches 7 bases. The CDR3 here is CASGSSTGEDTEAFF. CDR3 coding DNA: TGTGCCAGCGGTTCTTCTACAGGGGAGGACACTGAAGCTTTCTTT.